The 5 T cell receptor beta chains presented below share a single source sample, sequenced in a study of monozygotic twins with inflammatory bowel disease. TCRdb processed the 5' RACE reads again and assigns one entry to each CDR3 protein, with no DNA. Reported are fewer than 200,000 distinct CDR3 sequences; the ten largest clones contain 2.8%. Input material: blood. The receptors derive from a human donor with ulcerative colitis or Crohn's disease, or a healthy co-twin of an affected twin (not recorded which).

This chain links TRBV7-2 with TRBJ2-3; TCRdb proposes TRBD2, but this gene call is untestable without DNA. This CDR3 has 15 amino acids. Germline loops: CDR1 SGHTA, CDR2 FQGNSA. CDR3 protein: CASSSLGLWMDTQYF.

This rearrangement joins TRBV6-6 to TRBJ2-1; TCRdb names TRBD1, which stays unverified in the absence of DNA. Germline V gene data show CDR1 as MNHNY and CDR2 as SVGAGI (reference sequence). The CDR3 length is 17 residues. CDR3 amino acids: CASSPDSWDRPDHEQFF.

The chain employs TRBV10-3 and TRBJ2-7; the D gene TCRdb calls, TRBD2, cannot be checked with no DNA. CDR1 and CDR2 from the germline V gene are ENHRY and SYGVKD. The CDR3 has 13 residues. CDR3: CAIRGVVAYEQYF.

The gene calls are TRBV28 and TRBJ1-2; TCRdb reports TRBD1, a call that lacks DNA to check it against. Germline-derived CDR1 and CDR2 are MDHEN and SYDVKM. The length of the CDR3 is 15 residues. The CDR3 loop reads CASSKHRAANYGYTF.

This chain joins TRBV12-3 or TRBV12-4 and TRBJ1-3. The CDR3 has 15 residues. CDR3 loop: CASSPGRYSGNTIYF.